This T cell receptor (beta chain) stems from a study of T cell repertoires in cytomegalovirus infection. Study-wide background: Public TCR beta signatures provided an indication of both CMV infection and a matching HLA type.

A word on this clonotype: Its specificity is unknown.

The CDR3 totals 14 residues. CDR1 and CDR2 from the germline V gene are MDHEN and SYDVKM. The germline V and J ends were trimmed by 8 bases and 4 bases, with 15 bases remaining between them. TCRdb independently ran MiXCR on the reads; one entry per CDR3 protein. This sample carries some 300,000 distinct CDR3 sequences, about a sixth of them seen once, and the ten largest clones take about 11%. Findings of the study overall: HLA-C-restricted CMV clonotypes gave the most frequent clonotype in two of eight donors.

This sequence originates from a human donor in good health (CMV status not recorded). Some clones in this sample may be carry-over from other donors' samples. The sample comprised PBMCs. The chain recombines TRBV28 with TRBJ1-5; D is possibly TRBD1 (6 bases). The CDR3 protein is CASRGSQGNQPQHF. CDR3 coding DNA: TGTGCCAGCCGGGGGTCACAGGGTAATCAGCCCCAGCATTTT.